These 14 T cell receptor beta chains were all obtained from the same sample, sequenced in a study of T cell responses to AZD1222 COVID-19 vaccine. Assay: immunoSEQ multiplex PCR; the TCRdb copy retains only in-frame clones and omits some. The table lists fewer than 200,000 clones, 85% to 95% of them singletons. The input for sequencing was peripheral blood, taken on day 0 of AZD1222 vaccination. The receptors shown here come from an adult in good health.

This chain joins TRBV7-9 and TRBJ2-3, with D unclear. The CDR3 consists of 12 residues. The germline CDR1 and CDR2 sequences are SEHNR and FQNEAQ (reference sequence). With 5 bases removed from V and 5 bases from J, the gap between germline ends came to 8 bases. The CDR3 region is CASSTSRDTQYF. Here the CDR3 DNA reads TGTGCCAGCAGCACCTCACGAGATACGCAGTATTTT.

The rearrangement joins TRBV6-5 to TRBJ1-1, with TRBD1 identical over 8 bases. CDR1 and CDR2 from the germline V gene are MNHEY and SVGAGI. This CDR3 comprises 14 residues. The J segment lost 6 bases and the V segment lost 6 bases, leaving 9 bases of the junction unmatched. CDR3 in amino acids: CASRRPGGNSEAFF. The CDR3 DNA reads as TGTGCCAGCAGGCGACCAGGGGGCAATTCTGAAGCTTTCTTT.

The chain joins TRBV9 to TRBJ1-5, with 11 bases lining up with TRBD1. Germline trimming cut 4 bases from V and 4 bases from J; bases unmatched to any gene: 4. Germline V gene lookup returns CDR1 SGDLS and CDR2 YYNGEE. This CDR3 is 15 amino acids long. The CDR3 bases are TGTGCCAGCAGCATCGGACAGGGGGCGAATCAGCCCCAGCATTTT. Translating it yields CASSIGQGANQPQHF.

This clone was counted at least ten times. The CDR3 sequence: CASSSEGNGKEQFF. The CDR3 DNA reads as TGTGCCAGCAGCTCTGAGGGGAACGGCAAGGAGCAGTTCTTC. The J gene is TRBJ2-1, the V gene TRBV7-7; D tentatively fits TRBD1 or TRBD2 (5 bases each). The germline V gene encodes CDR1 SSHAT and CDR2 FNYEAQ (reference sequence). The CDR3 sequence is 14 residues long. Trimming took 4 bases from V and 10 from J, leaving 17 bases between them.

The chain has TRBV3-1 (or the pseudogene TRBV3-2) and TRBJ1-2, with TRBD1 as a possible D gene (5 bases). The V gene lost 8 bases and the J gene lost 0 bases, with 10 bases spanning the gap. The germline gives CDR1 LGHDT, CDR2 YNNKEL (reference sequence). The CDR3 length is 13 residues. CDR3 amino acids: CASLGGSNYGYTF. CDR3 nucleotide sequence: TGTGCCAGCTTGGGGGGGTCTAACTATGGCTACACCTTC.

This clone was observed a single time. V gene TRBV6-2 or TRBV6-3 combines with J gene TRBJ2-3, with 12 nucleotides matching TRBD1. J was trimmed by 0 bases and V by 6 bases; bases with no gene match: 7. Germline V gene data show CDR1 as MNHEY and CDR2 as SVGEGT. The CDR3 runs 17 residues. CDR3 amino acids: CASSGGTGGLSTDTQYF. The DNA of the CDR3 is TGTGCCAGCAGCGGCGGGACAGGGGGCCTTAGCACAGATACGCAGTATTTT.

The chain carries TRBV29-1 and TRBJ1-1; D not resolved. This CDR3 contains 13 residues. Trimming removed 0 bases at V and 1 base at J, with 6 bases between. The V gene's germline CDR1 is SQVTM and CDR2 ANQGSEA. CDR3 loop: CSVEDQPNTEAFF. As DNA, the CDR3 is TGCAGCGTTGAAGATCAACCGAACACTGAAGCTTTCTTT.

The rearrangement joins TRBV5-6 to TRBJ1-2; no clear D gene. The V and J ends lost 1 base and 4 bases respectively, with 11 bases between them. The CDR3 runs 14 residues. The germline V gene has CDR1 SGHDT and CDR2 YYEEEE. The CDR3: CASSLSRAGYGYTF. CDR3 coding DNA: TGTGCCAGCAGCTTGTCGCGGGCAGGCTATGGCTACACCTTC.

CDR3 in amino acids: CASKTTQGKVSSEQFF. The CDR3, as DNA: TGCGCCAGCAAGACAACTCAGGGAAAGGTTTCGAGTGAGCAGTTCTTC. The rearrangement uses TRBV10-2 and TRBJ2-1; D might be TRBD1 (5 bases). This CDR3 region has 16 residues. Germline V CDR1 and CDR2: WSHSY, SAAADI. Trimming left V 7 bases short and J 9 bases short, with 25 bases between.

The chain links TRBV30 to TRBJ2-3, with 8 bases matching TRBD2. V was pared by 4 bases and J by 7 bases, with 10 bases of the junction left unmatched. This CDR3 is 14 amino acids long. Germline V lookup: CDR1 GTSNPN, CDR2 SVGIG (reference sequence). CDR3 in DNA: TGTGCCTGGATAAAGGAAACTAGCGGTTATACGCAGTATTTT. This sequence encodes CAWIKETSGYTQYF.

This sequence joins TRBV6-5 and TRBJ1-2; D gene ambiguous. The V end was cut by 7 bases, the J end by 0 bases, with 9 bases between. Germline V gives CDR1 MNHEY, CDR2 SVGAGI. The CDR3 has 13 residues. The DNA of the CDR3 is TGTGCCAGCACCGCCGGACCTAACTATGGCTACACCTTC. Protein sequence: CASTAGPNYGYTF.

J is TRBJ1-4 and V is TRBV15, with no clear D. The CDR3 loop spans 15 amino acids. With 5 bases removed from V and 1 base from J, the gap between germline ends came to 11 bases. The germline CDR1 and CDR2 sequences are LNHNV and YYDKDF (reference sequence). The CDR3 is CATSSLMQTNEKLFF. In DNA form, the CDR3 reads TGTGCCACCAGCTCTCTTATGCAAACTAATGAAAAACTGTTTTTT.

The chain carries TRBV6-1 and TRBJ2-7; no firm D call. CDR1 is MNHNS, CDR2 SASEGT, per germline. The V end lost 3 bases, the J end lost 6 bases, and 12 bases lay between the germline ends. This CDR3 spans 13 amino acids. DNA for the CDR3: TGTGCCAGCAGTGACGGGCAGCTCGGCGAGCAGTACTTC. Translation: CASSDGQLGEQYF.

The rearrangement uses TRBV25-1 and TRBJ2-1; a weak D match, TRBD2 (5 bases). Trimming shortened V by 6 bases and J by 4 bases, and 16 bases separated the two germline ends. Germline loops: CDR1 MGHDK, CDR2 SYGVNS. The CDR3 consists of 15 residues. The CDR3 here is CASSPYGRTYNEQFF. The CDR3 DNA reads as TGTGCCAGCAGCCCTTACGGACGGACTTACAATGAGCAGTTCTTC.